The following is a TCR beta chain sequence with its context. Its antigen remains unknown. The data belong to a study of vaccination effects on CD4 cells after COVID-19. General observations from the study: Limitations: small convalescent group and missing early post-infection timepoints.

The protocol was immunoSEQ multiplex PCR, while the TCRdb copy is restricted to in-frame clones and leaves out a portion. Of under 85,000 clones in the sample, roughly 72% are singletons; the top ten hold under 2%. After expansion with viral peptide pools in the ViraFEST assay, antigen-specific CD4+ T cells were sequenced. Culture lasted roughly eleven days before CD4+ T cell isolation. Nucleocapsid antibodies stayed negative before and after vaccination, showing no earlier SARS-CoV-2 infection. Cultivation was performed at around 2 million PBMC per well with approximately 10 IU/ml IL-2 and about 10 ug/ml peptides added. This CDR3 has 15 amino acids. Per germline, CDR1 SNHLY and CDR2 FYNNEI. The J segment lost 6 bases and the V segment lost 6 bases, leaving 9 bases of the junction unmatched.

This clonotype originated in a human donor who received a COVID-19 vaccine. The gene calls are TRBV2 and TRBJ1-5; 9 bases map to TRBD1. The sequences come from CD4+ T cells from PBMCs cultured with HCoV-229E spike peptides, collected before COVID-19 vaccination. Here the CDR3 DNA reads TGTGCCAGCAGGGATAGGACAGGGGTGGCTCAGCCCCAGCATTTT. This sequence encodes CASRDRTGVAQPQHF. The full variable domain, completed using reference TRBV2 and TRBJ1-5, is EPEVTQTPSHQVTQMGQEVILRCVPISNHLYFYWYRQILGQKVEFLVSFYNNEISEKSEIFDDQFSVERPDGSNFTLKIRSTKLEDSAMYFCASRDRTGVAQPQHFGDGTRLSIL.